These T cell receptor beta chains were read from a single sample in a study of Ad26.COV2.S vaccination and SARS-CoV-2 variants. Profiling relied on immunoSEQ multiplex PCR, and the TCRdb table lists in-frame clones only, not all of them. The profile shows about 400,000 clones, roughly 90% of them singletons. Sequenced material: peripheral blood, taken in a trial of Ad26.COV2.S vaccine versus placebo. Receptor source: a person aged 18-60 years who received the Ad26.COV2.S COVID-19 vaccine or a placebo. CDR3s include the opening cysteine and the closing phenylalanine or tryptophan. Each record gives: D gene, clone size, V gene, J gene, CDR3 DNA, CDR3 protein. A D gene is named only where the DNA matches it firmly. Expanded clones are given a class, and other clones once, few, many or no size at all.

TRBD1	NA	TRBV5-1	TRBJ2-2	TGCGCCAGCAGCTTGGTCGGGGCAGGGGGCGTTTTAGACCGGAAGGCCGGGGAGCTGTTTTTT	CASSLVGAGGVLDRKAGELFF
NA	NA	TRBV6-6	TRBJ1-2	TGTGCCAGCAGGCCACGTAGTGACTATGGCTACACCTTC	CASRPRSDYGYTF
TRBD2	NA	TRBV9	TRBJ2-3	TGTGCCAGCAGCGTGCTAGCGGCTAGCACAGATACGCAGTATTTT	CASSVLAASTDTQYF
TRBD1	NA	TRBV7-8	TRBJ1-5	TGTGCCAGCAGCTCCAGGACAGGGACAAGCAATCAGCCCCAGCATTTT	CASSSRTGTSNQPQHF
NA	NA	TRBV19	TRBJ1-2	TGTGCCAGTAGTACCGCAGGGAGCTATGGCTACACCTTC	CASSTAGSYGYTF
TRBD2	NA	TRBV18	TRBJ2-5	TGTGCCAGCTCACCAACTATACCGGGACTAGCGGTGACAAAAGAGACCCAGTACTTC	CASSPTIPGLAVTKETQYF
TRBD2	NA	TRBV18	TRBJ2-7	TGTGCCAGCTCACCACCGAACGCACTAGCGGGTCGATACGAGCAGTACTTC	CASSPPNALAGRYEQYF
TRBD1	NA	TRBV28	TRBJ2-7	TGTGCCAGCAGTTCAGCGGGACAGGGCACCCACGAGCAGTACTTC	CASSSAGQGTHEQYF
TRBD1	NA	TRBV6-2/TRBV6-3	TRBJ1-1	TGTGCCAGCAGTCAACCCTCCGGGACAGGGAGTCCGGCTTTCTTT	CASSQPSGTGSPAFF
NA	few	TRBV5-1	TRBJ1-1	TGCGCCAGCAGCCTGGACTCTCCACGGAACACTGAAGCTTTCTTT	CASSLDSPRNTEAFF
NA	once	TRBV11-3	TRBJ2-1	TGTGCCAGCAGCTTAGGAGGGGGGAGGAGCTCCTACAATGAGCAGTTCTTC	CASSLGGGRSSYNEQFF
NA	once	TRBV6-2/TRBV6-3	TRBJ2-2	TGTGCCAGCAGTTACCAGGCCGGGGAGCTGTTTTTT	CASSYQAGELFF
TRBD2	NA	TRBV27	TRBJ2-7	TGTGCCAGCAGTTCCCCGATTAGCGGGGGAACCTACGAGCAGTACTTC	CASSSPISGGTYEQYF
TRBD1	NA	TRBV9	TRBJ2-7	TGTGCCAGCAGCGTAACAGGGGCCGCAGGGGACGAGCAGTACTTC	CASSVTGAAGDEQYF
TRBD1	NA	TRBV5-1	TRBJ2-1	TGCGCCAGCAGCCTAGGGACAGGGGATCCGTTCTTC	CASSLGTGDPFF
NA	NA	TRBV6-5	TRBJ2-1	TGTGCCAGCTCGGGACTTCCCAGCTCCTACAATGAGCAGTTCTTC	CASSGLPSSYNEQFF
TRBD1	NA	TRBV5-1	TRBJ2-7	TGCGCCAGCAGCTTGGAACCGGGACAGACGAAGGGGCAGTACTTC	CASSLEPGQTKGQYF
TRBD1	few	TRBV30	TRBJ1-5	TGTGCCTGGAGGGTTCAAGGGGGCGGCAATCAGCCCCAGCATTTT	CAWRVQGGGNQPQHF
TRBD1	NA	TRBV12-5	TRBJ1-1	TGTGCTAGTGGTTTGGTGACAGGGGCCTTGAACACTGAAGCTTTCTTT	CASGLVTGALNTEAFF
NA	few	TRBV29-1	TRBJ2-1	TGCAGCGCCAAGGTCGGCGGCAATGAGCAGTTCTTC	CSAKVGGNEQFF
TRBD2	NA	TRBV30	TRBJ2-1	TGTGCCTGGGGGGACTACGGGAATGAGCAGTTCTTC	CAWGDYGNEQFF
TRBD1	NA	TRBV6-2/TRBV6-3	TRBJ2-2	TGTGCCAGCAGCTCGCGCGGACAGGGGCTGGTGACCACCGGGGAGCTGTTTTTT	CASSSRGQGLVTTGELFF
NA	NA	TRBV7-8	TRBJ2-5	TGTGCCAGCAGCTTAGGTGGCAGCTCGGGAGAGACCCAGTACTTC	CASSLGGSSGETQYF
NA	NA	TRBV30	TRBJ1-1	TGTGCCTGGAGTATTGGGAACACTGAAGCTTTCTTT	CAWSIGNTEAFF
NA	NA	TRBV27	TRBJ1-5	TGTGCCACCTCGGATGGGGGTAGCAATCAGCCCCAGCATTTT	CATSDGGSNQPQHF
TRBD1	NA	TRBV6-5	TRBJ1-4	TGTGCCAGCAGCCGAAAAAGACAGGGAAATGAAAAACTGTTTTTT	CASSRKRQGNEKLFF
NA	NA	TRBV5-5	TRBJ1-3	TGTGCCAGCAGCTTGGGGGTGACAGGTGCCCCAAACTCTGGAAACACCATATATTTT	CASSLGVTGAPNSGNTIYF
NA	NA	TRBV24-1	TRBJ1-1	TGTGCCACCAGCCCTTCCCAGGGCACTGAAGCTTTCTTT	CATSPSQGTEAFF
TRBD2	NA	TRBV5-6	TRBJ2-5	TGTGCCAGCAGCGGGGGCGGGAGGGAGACCCAGTACTTC	CASSGGGRETQYF
TRBD2	NA	TRBV5-1	TRBJ2-1	TGCGCCAGCAGCTCCGAGGAGGCGGGAGGTCCTTACAATGAGCAGTTCTTC	CASSSEEAGGPYNEQFF
TRBD1	NA	TRBV5-3	TRBJ1-2	TGTGCCAGGACGACAGGGGGTTGTCCTTATGGCTACACCTTC	CARTTGGCPYGYTF
NA	NA	TRBV28	TRBJ2-5	TGTGCCAGCAGTTTATCAGGGGGGGTGATAGAGACCCAGTACTTC	CASSLSGGVIETQYF
NA	once	TRBV4-1	TRBJ1-1	TGCGCCAGCAGCCAAGACCACAGGGAAAACACTGAAGCTTTCTTT	CASSQDHRENTEAFF
TRBD2	NA	TRBV7-6	TRBJ2-1	TGTGCCAGCAGCTTAGTGTCTAGCGGGAGCTCCTACAATGAGCAGTTCTTC	CASSLVSSGSSYNEQFF
NA	NA	TRBV19	TRBJ1-5	TGTGCCAGTAGTATTTTGAGTCAGCCCCAGCATTTT	CASSILSQPQHF
NA	NA	TRBV3-1/TRBV3-2	TRBJ2-5	TGTGCCAGCAGCCCTCGAGGCCTACAGGGGAGGGGGACCCAGTACTTC	CASSPRGLQGRGTQYF
NA	NA	TRBV28	TRBJ1-4	TGTGCCAGCATATCCACCGGGACGGGAAACAATGAAAAACTGTTTTTT	CASISTGTGNNEKLFF
NA	NA	TRBV28	TRBJ1-6	TGTGCCAGCCGCAGGGATCTGGATTCACCCCTCCACTTT	CASRRDLDSPLHF
TRBD1	once	TRBV30	TRBJ1-2	TGTGCCTGGAGCCCCACAGGGGTATCTGACTACACCTTC	CAWSPTGVSDYTF
TRBD2	NA	TRBV6-2/TRBV6-3	TRBJ2-7	TGTGCCAGCAGTTACTCGAGTAGCGGGAGGACCCTATCCTACGAGCAGTACTTC	CASSYSSSGRTLSYEQYF
NA	NA	TRBV7-3	TRBJ2-1	TGTGCCAGCAGCTCCGGGACGATCTTGGGGGAGCAGTTCTTC	CASSSGTILGEQFF
NA	NA	TRBV25-1	TRBJ2-7	TGTGCCAGCAGTGACAAGACAGGTGGCTACGAGCAGTACTTC	CASSDKTGGYEQYF
NA	NA	TRBV5-1	TRBJ2-1	TGCGCCAGCAGCATGGGGTACAATGAGCAGTTCTTC	CASSMGYNEQFF
TRBD2	NA	TRBV24-1	TRBJ2-1	TGTGCCACCACCGACGTGACTAGCCCCTATGAGCAGTTCTTC	CATTDVTSPYEQFF
NA	NA	TRBV6-5	TRBJ1-1	TGTGCCAGCTTAAAAGGAGGGGAGTACACTGAAGCTTTCTTT	CASLKGGEYTEAFF
NA	few	TRBV18	TRBJ2-1	TGTGCCAGCTCATACAGGATAGACAATGAGCAGTTCTTC	CASSYRIDNEQFF
TRBD1	NA	TRBV5-5	TRBJ1-3	TGTGCCAGCAGCTCCGGACAGGGAGGAGGAAACACCATATATTTT	CASSSGQGGGNTIYF
NA	NA	TRBV5-6	TRBJ1-5	TGTGCCAGCAGCTTCCAGGGTTGGAATCAGCCCCAGCATTTT	CASSFQGWNQPQHF
NA	NA	TRBV6-2/TRBV6-3	TRBJ2-3	TGTGCCAGCAGTTGGATAGGCTCCACAGATACGCAGTATTTT	CASSWIGSTDTQYF
TRBD2	NA	TRBV10-2	TRBJ2-3	TGCGCCAGCAGTGTGGGTAGCGGGAGTGGAGATACGCAGTATTTT	CASSVGSGSGDTQYF
NA	NA	TRBV19	TRBJ2-7	TGTGCCAGTAGTATAGAGGCGGGTAACTACGAGCAGTACTTC	CASSIEAGNYEQYF
NA	NA	TRBV11-2	TRBJ2-3	TGTGCCAGCAGCACCGGGACCCCCATCGATACGCAGTATTTT	CASSTGTPIDTQYF
NA	NA	TRBV2	TRBJ1-2	TGTGCCAGCATCCCCTCGGGCAGGGGCTATGGCTACACCTTC	CASIPSGRGYGYTF